A selection of T cell receptor beta chains follows, all from one sample in a study of Tregs in tolerant kidney transplant recipients. The assay was immunoSEQ multiplex PCR, and TCRdb's table has in-frame clones only and misses some. The profile shows 100,000 to 130,000 clones, around 89% of them singletons. The source was CD4+ T cells from blood, collected before the transplant. Receptors were obtained from a human donor who received a combined kidney and bone marrow transplant. Each CDR3 is given with its conserved first and last residue. A D gene is named only where the DNA matches it firmly. Clone sizes are given selectively: once, few, many, or a class where the clone is expanded.

17 | TRBD2 | NA | TRBJ2-5 | TRBV4-3 | CASSQDASGRLGETQYF | TGCGCCAGCAGCCAAGACGCTAGCGGGAGGTTAGGGGAGACCCAGTACTTC
15 | NA | NA | TRBJ1-2 | TRBV28 | CASSGPGRGNYGYTF | TGTGCCAGCAGTGGCCCGGGGCGGGGAAACTATGGCTACACCTTC
14 | TRBD1 | NA | TRBJ2-7 | TRBV7-2 | CASSLRTGGYEQYF | TGTGCCAGCAGCTTACGTACAGGGGGGTACGAGCAGTACTTC
15 | NA | NA | TRBJ1-1 | TRBV18 | CASSPPGGENTEAFF | TGTGCCAGCTCACCACCGGGGGGGGAGAACACTGAAGCTTTCTTT
15 | NA | NA | TRBJ1-1 | TRBV9 | CASSVGLRQGAEAFF | TGTGCCAGCAGCGTAGGACTTCGGCAGGGTGCTGAAGCTTTCTTT
14 | TRBD2 | few | TRBJ2-2 | TRBV28 | CASRTSGSTGELFF | TGTGCCAGCCGTACTAGCGGGAGCACCGGGGAGCTGTTTTTT
17 | TRBD2 | NA | TRBJ2-2 | TRBV11-2 | CASSLRLAGGNTGELFF | TGTGCCAGCAGCTTAAGGCTAGCGGGAGGGAACACCGGGGAGCTGTTTTTT
15 | TRBD2 | NA | TRBJ2-5 | TRBV7-2 | CASSPKLAAQETQYF | TGTGCCAGCAGCCCGAAACTAGCGGCCCAAGAGACCCAGTACTTC
14 | NA | NA | TRBJ2-1 | TRBV2 | CASIRGLRNNEQFF | TGTGCCAGCATACGCGGGTTGAGAAACAATGAGCAGTTCTTC
14 | NA | few | TRBJ1-1 | TRBV6-1 | CASSRTARNTEAFF | TGTGCCAGCAGTAGGACAGCTAGGAACACTGAAGCTTTCTTT
12 | NA | NA | TRBJ1-1 | TRBV7-9 | CASSSQGTEAFF | TGTGCCAGCAGCTCCCAGGGCACTGAAGCTTTCTTT
13 | NA | few | TRBJ1-5 | TRBV28 | CASSSDRSQPQHF | TGTGCCAGCAGCTCAGACCGGAGTCAGCCCCAGCATTTT
13 | TRBD1 | NA | TRBJ1-1 | TRBV10-3 | CAIRGDRGTEAFF | TGTGCCATCAGGGGGGACAGGGGAACTGAAGCTTTCTTT
16 | TRBD1 | many | TRBJ1-2 | TRBV5-4 | CASSLGTGGLDYGYTF | TGTGCCAGCAGCTTGGGGACAGGGGGCTTGGACTATGGCTACACCTTC
16 | TRBD1 | NA | TRBJ1-5 | TRBV28 | CASSSTGGYSNQPQHF | TGTGCCAGCAGCTCGACAGGGGGTTATAGCAATCAGCCCCAGCATTTT
13 | TRBD1 | NA | TRBJ1-1 | TRBV6-1 | CASILTGTTEAFF | TGTGCCAGCATTTTGACAGGGACCACTGAAGCTTTCTTT
13 | NA | NA | TRBJ2-5 | TRBV5-6 | CASSVRVEETQYF | TGTGCCAGCAGCGTTCGAGTCGAAGAGACCCAGTACTTC
14 | TRBD1 | NA | TRBJ1-3 | TRBV2 | CASRDRVSGNTIYF | TGTGCCAGCAGGGACAGGGTGTCTGGAAACACCATATATTTT
19 | NA | NA | TRBJ1-1 | TRBV7-6 | CASSFGTPSLKRMNTEAFF | TGTGCCAGCAGCTTCGGGACACCTTCGCTTAAACGGATGAACACTGAAGCTTTCTTT
15 | NA | NA | TRBJ2-5 | TRBV6-6 | CASSYSTMESETQYF | TGTGCCAGCAGTTACTCGACCATGGAGTCGGAGACCCAGTACTTC
13 | TRBD1 | NA | TRBJ1-1 | TRBV29-1 | CSVALGQAREAFF | TGCAGCGTTGCCCTTGGACAGGCCCGAGAAGCTTTCTTT
14 | NA | NA | TRBJ1-5 | TRBV25-1 | CASSEPGASQPQHF | TGTGCCAGCAGTGAACCAGGGGCGAGTCAGCCCCAGCATTTT
14 | TRBD1 | NA | TRBJ2-7 | TRBV6-6 | CASSASDRGYEQYF | TGTGCCAGCAGTGCCTCGGACAGGGGGTACGAGCAGTACTTC
15 | NA | NA | TRBJ2-1 | TRBV5-4 | CASSLRNRNYNEQFF | TGTGCCAGCAGCTTGCGTAACAGAAACTACAATGAGCAGTTCTTC
15 | TRBD1 | NA | TRBJ1-3 | TRBV6-6 | CASSPTGPLGNTIYF | TGTGCCAGCAGTCCGACAGGGCCACTTGGAAACACCATATATTTT
12 | TRBD1 | NA | TRBJ2-7 | TRBV6-1 | CASRDRAYEQYF | TGTGCCAGCCGGGACAGGGCCTACGAGCAGTACTTC
16 | TRBD2 | NA | TRBJ2-1 | TRBV4-2 | CASSHAFGGGYNEQFF | TGTGCCAGCAGCCATGCTTTTGGGGGGGGGTACAATGAGCAGTTCTTC
15 | TRBD2 | NA | TRBJ2-1 | TRBV5-1 | CASSFRLAAYNEQFF | TGCGCCAGCAGCTTTAGACTAGCGGCCTACAATGAGCAGTTCTTC
12 | NA | NA | TRBJ2-5 | TRBV18 | CASSPGEETQYF | TGTGCCAGCTCACCAGGAGAGGAGACCCAGTACTTC
17 | NA | NA | TRBJ2-5 | TRBV11-2 | CASTLNQGTLRTGTQYF | TGTGCCAGCACACTAAATCAGGGGACCCTACGAACCGGGACCCAGTACTTC
16 | TRBD2 | NA | TRBJ2-7 | TRBV28 | CASSPGSGKAGYEQYF | TGTGCCAGCAGCCCAGGTAGCGGGAAAGCGGGCTACGAGCAGTACTTC
14 | NA | NA | TRBJ1-2 | TRBV19 | CASTPDRFNYGYTF | TGTGCCAGTACCCCGGACAGATTCAACTATGGCTACACCTTC
16 | TRBD1 | NA | TRBJ1-1 | TRBV6-5 | CASSYSDRGLNTEAFF | TGTGCCAGCAGTTACTCGGACAGGGGGCTGAACACTGAAGCTTTCTTT
16 | TRBD2 | NA | TRBJ2-5 | TRBV11-2 | CASSLEAGGRRETQYF | TGTGCCAGCAGCTTAGAGGCGGGGGGGCGGAGAGAGACCCAGTACTTC
15 | NA | NA | TRBJ2-5 | TRBV19 | CASSISRANQETQYF | TGTGCCAGTAGTATATCCCGAGCGAACCAAGAGACCCAGTACTTC
13 | NA | NA | TRBJ1-1 | TRBV19 | CASSPGRGFEAFF | TGTGCCAGTAGTCCGGGTCGAGGCTTTGAAGCTTTCTTT
14 | TRBD1 | NA | TRBJ1-3 | TRBV5-1 | CASSKGQGLNTIYF | TGCGCCAGCAGCAAGGGACAGGGACTAAACACCATATATTTT
14 | NA | NA | TRBJ2-4 | TRBV10-1 | CASSPPGPKNIQYF | TGCGCCAGCAGTCCTCCGGGTCCCAAAAACATTCAGTACTTC
17 | NA | NA | TRBJ2-5 | TRBV5-4 | CASSSGLAPGGKETQYF | TGTGCCAGCAGCTCGGGGCTAGCACCAGGGGGGAAAGAGACCCAGTACTTC
13 | NA | NA | TRBJ1-5 | TRBV4-3 | CASSQDRGQPQHF | TGCGCCAGCAGCCAAGATAGAGGCCAGCCCCAGCATTTT
12 | NA | few | TRBJ1-5 | TRBV2 | CASRQGSGTQHF | TGTGCCAGCAGGCAGGGAAGTGGAACCCAGCATTTT
14 | TRBD1 | NA | TRBJ2-7 | TRBV19 | CASSQGGRGNEQYF | TGTGCCAGTAGCCAAGGGGGCAGGGGAAACGAGCAGTACTTC
13 | NA | NA | TRBJ1-5 | TRBV2 | CASRGWQGQPQHF | TGTGCCAGCAGGGGATGGCAGGGTCAGCCCCAGCATTTT
13 | NA | NA | TRBJ1-5 | TRBV7-2 | CASSAYEGQPQHF | TGTGCCAGCAGCGCATACGAGGGTCAGCCCCAGCATTTT
15 | NA | NA | TRBJ2-3 | TRBV9 | CASSRVGWAADTQYF | TGTGCCAGCTCCCGTGTTGGGTGGGCAGCAGATACGCAGTATTTT
16 | NA | NA | TRBJ2-4 | TRBV4-1 | CASSQPGQLAKNIQYF | TGCGCCAGCAGCCAGCCGGGACAACTAGCCAAAAACATTCAGTACTTC
13 | NA | NA | TRBJ2-7 | TRBV21-1 | CASSNGSSYEQYF | TGTGCCAGCAGCAATGGCAGCTCCTACGAGCAGTACTTC
17 | NA | NA | TRBJ2-5 | TRBV14 | CASSQDPTGAGMETQYF | TGTGCCAGCAGCCAAGATCCGACAGGAGCGGGGATGGAGACCCAGTACTTC
16 | NA | NA | TRBJ2-5 | TRBV21-1 | CASRGEGGGPQETQYF | TGTGCCAGCAGAGGAGAAGGGGGGGGCCCCCAAGAGACCCAGTACTTC